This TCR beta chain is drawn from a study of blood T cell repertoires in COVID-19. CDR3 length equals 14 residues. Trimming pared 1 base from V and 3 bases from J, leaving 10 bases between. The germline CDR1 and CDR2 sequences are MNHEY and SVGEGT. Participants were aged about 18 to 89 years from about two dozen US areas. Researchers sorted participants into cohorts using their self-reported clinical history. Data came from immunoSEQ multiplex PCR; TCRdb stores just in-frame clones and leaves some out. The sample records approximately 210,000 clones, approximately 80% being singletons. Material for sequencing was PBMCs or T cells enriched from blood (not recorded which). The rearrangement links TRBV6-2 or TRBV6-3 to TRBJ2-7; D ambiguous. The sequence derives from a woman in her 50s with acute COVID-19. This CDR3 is CASSYFQRGYEQYF. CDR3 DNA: TGTGCCAGCAGTTACTTCCAGCGCGGCTACGAGCAGTACTTC.